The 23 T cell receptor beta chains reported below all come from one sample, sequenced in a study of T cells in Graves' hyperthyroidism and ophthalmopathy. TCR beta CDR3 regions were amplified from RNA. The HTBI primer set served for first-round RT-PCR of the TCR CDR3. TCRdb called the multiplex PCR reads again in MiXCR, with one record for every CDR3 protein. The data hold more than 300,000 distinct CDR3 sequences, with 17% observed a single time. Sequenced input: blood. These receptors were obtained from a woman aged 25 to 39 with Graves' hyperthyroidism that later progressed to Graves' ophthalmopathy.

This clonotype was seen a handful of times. In nucleotides, the CDR3 is TGTGCCAGTAGTACCCTGGGACTAGCGGGAGTTGGAGAGACCCAGTACTTC. Its protein is CASSTLGLAGVGETQYF. The genes are TRBV19 and TRBJ2-5, with 14 bases that match TRBD2. Germline CDR1 is LNHDA and CDR2 is SQIVND (reference sequence). The V and J ends lost 4 bases and 4 bases, in that order; junction bases with no gene match: 8. The CDR3 is 17 amino acids.

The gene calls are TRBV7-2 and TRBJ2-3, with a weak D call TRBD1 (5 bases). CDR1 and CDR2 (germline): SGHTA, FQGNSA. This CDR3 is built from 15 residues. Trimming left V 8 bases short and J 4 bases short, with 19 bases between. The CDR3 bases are TGTGCCAGCCGCGACGGCCCCAGGGATCCAGATACGCAGTATTTT. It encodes CASRDGPRDPDTQYF. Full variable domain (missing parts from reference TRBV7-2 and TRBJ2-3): GAGVSQSPSNKVTEKGKDVELRCDPISGHTALYWYRQSLGQGLEFLIYFQGNSAPDKSGLPSDRFSAERTGGSVSTLTIQRTQQEDSAVYLCASRDGPRDPDTQYFGPGTRLTVL.

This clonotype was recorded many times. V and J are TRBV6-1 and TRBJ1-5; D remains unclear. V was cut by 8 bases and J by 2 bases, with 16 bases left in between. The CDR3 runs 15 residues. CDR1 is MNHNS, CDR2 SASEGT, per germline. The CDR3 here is CASSNYMAGNQPQHF. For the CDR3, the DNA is TGTGCCAGCTCTAATTATATGGCGGGCAATCAGCCCCAGCATTTT.

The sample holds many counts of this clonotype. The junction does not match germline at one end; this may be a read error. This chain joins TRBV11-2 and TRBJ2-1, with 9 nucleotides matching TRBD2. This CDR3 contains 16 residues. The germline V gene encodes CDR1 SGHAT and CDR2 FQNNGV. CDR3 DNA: TGTGCCAGCAGCTCCCGTGGTAGCGGGAGCCTCAATGAGCAGCTCTTC. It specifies CASSSRGSGSLNEQLF.

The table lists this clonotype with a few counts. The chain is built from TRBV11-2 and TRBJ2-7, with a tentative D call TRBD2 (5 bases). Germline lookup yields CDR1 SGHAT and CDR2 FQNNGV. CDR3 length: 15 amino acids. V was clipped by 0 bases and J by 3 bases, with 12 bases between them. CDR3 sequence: CASSLEAEVFYEQYF. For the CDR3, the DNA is TGTGCCAGCAGCTTAGAAGCGGAGGTGTTCTACGAGCAGTACTTC.

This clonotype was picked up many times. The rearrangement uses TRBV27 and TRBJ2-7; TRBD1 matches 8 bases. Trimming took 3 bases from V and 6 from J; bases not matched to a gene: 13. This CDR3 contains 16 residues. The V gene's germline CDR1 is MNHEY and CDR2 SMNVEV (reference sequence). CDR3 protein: CASSFDFRADRVEQYF. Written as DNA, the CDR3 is TGTGCCAGCAGTTTCGACTTCCGGGCGGACAGGGTCGAGCAGTACTTC.

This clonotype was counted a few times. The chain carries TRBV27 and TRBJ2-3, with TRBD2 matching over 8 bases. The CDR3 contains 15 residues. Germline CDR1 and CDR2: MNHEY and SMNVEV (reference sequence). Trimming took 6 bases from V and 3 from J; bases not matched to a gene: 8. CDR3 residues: CASRPAGGSTDTQYF. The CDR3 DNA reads TGTGCCAGCAGACCCGCGGGAGGTAGTACAGATACGCAGTATTTT.

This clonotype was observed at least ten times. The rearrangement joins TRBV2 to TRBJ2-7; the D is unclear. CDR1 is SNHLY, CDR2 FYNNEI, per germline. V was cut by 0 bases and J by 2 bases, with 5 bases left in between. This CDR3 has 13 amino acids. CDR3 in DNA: TGTGCCAGCAGTGAAGCCCGCACCTACGAGCAGTACTTC. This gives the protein CASSEARTYEQYF. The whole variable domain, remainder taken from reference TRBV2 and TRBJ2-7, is EPEVTQTPSHQVTQMGQEVILRCVPISNHLYFYWYRQILGQKVEFLVSFYNNEISEKSEIFDDQFSVERPDGSNFTLKIRSTKLEDSAMYFCASSEARTYEQYFGPGTRLTVT.

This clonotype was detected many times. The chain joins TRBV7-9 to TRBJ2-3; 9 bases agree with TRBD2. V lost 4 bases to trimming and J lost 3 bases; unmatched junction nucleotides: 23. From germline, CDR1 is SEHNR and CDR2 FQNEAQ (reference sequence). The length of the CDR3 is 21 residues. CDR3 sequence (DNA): TGTGCCAGCAGCTCGCGCGGTTTCGGGCTAGCGGGAAGACCTCAAACAGATACGCAGTATTTT. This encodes CASSSRGFGLAGRPQTDTQYF.

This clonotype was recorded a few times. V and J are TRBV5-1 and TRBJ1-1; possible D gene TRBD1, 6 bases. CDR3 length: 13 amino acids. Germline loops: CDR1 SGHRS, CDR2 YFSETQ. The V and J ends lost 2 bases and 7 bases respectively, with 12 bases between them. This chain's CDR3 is CASSFQSQGEAFF. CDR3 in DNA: TGCGCCAGCAGCTTTCAATCACAGGGTGAAGCTTTCTTT.

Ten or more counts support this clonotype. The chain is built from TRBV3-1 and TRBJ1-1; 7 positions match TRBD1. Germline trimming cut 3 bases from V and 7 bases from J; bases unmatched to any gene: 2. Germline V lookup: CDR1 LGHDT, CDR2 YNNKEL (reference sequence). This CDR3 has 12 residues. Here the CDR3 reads CASSQTGYEAFF. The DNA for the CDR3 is TGTGCCAGCAGCCAGACAGGGTATGAAGCTTTCTTT.

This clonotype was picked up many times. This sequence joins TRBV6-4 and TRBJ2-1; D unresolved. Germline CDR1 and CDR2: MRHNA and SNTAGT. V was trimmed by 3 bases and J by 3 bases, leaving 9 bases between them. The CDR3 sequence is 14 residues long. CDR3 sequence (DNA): TGTGCCAGCAGTGAAGGATTCGACTACAATGAGCAGTTCTTC. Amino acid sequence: CASSEGFDYNEQFF.

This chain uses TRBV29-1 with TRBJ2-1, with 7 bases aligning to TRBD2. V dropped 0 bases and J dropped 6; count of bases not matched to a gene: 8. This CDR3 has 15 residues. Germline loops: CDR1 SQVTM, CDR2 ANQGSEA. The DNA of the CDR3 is TGCAGCGTTGAAGATGGGGGGGTCCGGGGCAATGAGCAGTTCTTC. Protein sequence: CSVEDGGVRGNEQFF.

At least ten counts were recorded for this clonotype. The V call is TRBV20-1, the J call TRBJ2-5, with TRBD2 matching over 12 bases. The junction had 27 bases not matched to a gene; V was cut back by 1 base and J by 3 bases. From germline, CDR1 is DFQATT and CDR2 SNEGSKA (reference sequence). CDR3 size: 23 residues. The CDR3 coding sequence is TGCAGTGCTAGAGGCGGAGGGGACAGGGAATCGCGGCTAGCGGGGGGGCCGGAAGAGACCCAGTACTTC. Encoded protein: CSARGGGDRESRLAGGPEETQYF.

The CDR3 DNA reads TGTGCCAGCAGCTTAGGGAGTAGACTAGCGAACACCGGGGAGCTGTTTTTT. It codes for CASSLGSRLANTGELFF. The rearrangement links TRBV7-8 to TRBJ2-2, with D possibly matching TRBD2 (6 bases). Germline CDR1 reads SGHVS; CDR2 reads FQNEAQ. The V and J ends lost 1 base and 0 bases respectively, with 12 bases between them. The CDR3 is 17 residues long.

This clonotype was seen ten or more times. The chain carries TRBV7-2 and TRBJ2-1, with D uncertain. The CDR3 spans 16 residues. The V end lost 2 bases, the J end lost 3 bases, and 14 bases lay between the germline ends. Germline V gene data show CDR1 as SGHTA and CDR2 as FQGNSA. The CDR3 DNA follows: TGTGCCAGCAGCTTAATGCCCAGCCCCTTCTACAATGAGCAGTTCTTC. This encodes CASSLMPSPFYNEQFF.

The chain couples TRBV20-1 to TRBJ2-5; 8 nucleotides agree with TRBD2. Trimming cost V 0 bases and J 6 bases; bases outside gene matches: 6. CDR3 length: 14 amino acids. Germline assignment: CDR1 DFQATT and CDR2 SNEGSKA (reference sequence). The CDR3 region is CSARDGREGKTQYF. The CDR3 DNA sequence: TGCAGTGCTAGAGATGGTCGGGAGGGGAAGACCCAGTACTTC.

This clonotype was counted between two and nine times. The CDR3 reads CASSLGGRNNEKLFF. CDR3 sequence (DNA): TGTGCCAGCAGCTTAGGGGGCAGGAATAATGAAAAACTGTTTTTT. The V call is TRBV11-2, the J call TRBJ1-4; possible D gene TRBD1, 5 bases. Trimming shortened V by 1 base and J by 4 bases, and 10 bases separated the two germline ends. CDR1 and CDR2 from the germline V gene are SGHAT and FQNNGV. The CDR3 covers 15 residues.

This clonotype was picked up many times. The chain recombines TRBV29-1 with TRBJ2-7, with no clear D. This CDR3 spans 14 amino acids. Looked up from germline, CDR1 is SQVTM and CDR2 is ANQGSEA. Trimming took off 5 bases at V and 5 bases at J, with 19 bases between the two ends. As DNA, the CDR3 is TGCAGCGTTCAACCCCGGGCTGCAGGCCACGAGCAGTACTTC. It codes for CSVQPRAAGHEQYF.

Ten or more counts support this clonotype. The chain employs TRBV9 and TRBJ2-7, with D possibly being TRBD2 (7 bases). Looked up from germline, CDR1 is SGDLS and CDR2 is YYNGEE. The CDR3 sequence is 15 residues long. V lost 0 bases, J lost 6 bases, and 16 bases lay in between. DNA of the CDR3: TGTGCCAGCAGCGTAGGATGGGGGGGGGCCCGCGAGCAGTACTTC. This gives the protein CASSVGWGGAREQYF.

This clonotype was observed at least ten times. CDR3 DNA sequence: TGTGCCAGCAGTTACCAAGGGACTAGCGGGACCAAAAGGGATGAGCAGTTCTTC. It encodes CASSYQGTSGTKRDEQFF. The rearrangement uses TRBV6-2 or TRBV6-3 and TRBJ2-1, with TRBD2 identical over 13 bases. The CDR3 sequence is 18 residues long. The junction had 12 bases not matched to a gene; V was cut back by 2 bases and J by 8 bases. Looked up from germline, CDR1 is MNHEY and CDR2 is SVGEGT.

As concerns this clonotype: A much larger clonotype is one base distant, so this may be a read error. In DNA form, the CDR3 reads TGTGCCAGCAGCCGAGACAGGGGGCCAACCTACGAGCGGTACTTC. Amino acid sequence: CASSRDRGPTYERYF. The chain is built from TRBV27 and TRBJ2-7; 10 bases map to TRBD1. The V gene's germline CDR1 is MNHEY and CDR2 SMNVEV (reference sequence). The CDR3 runs to 15 residues.

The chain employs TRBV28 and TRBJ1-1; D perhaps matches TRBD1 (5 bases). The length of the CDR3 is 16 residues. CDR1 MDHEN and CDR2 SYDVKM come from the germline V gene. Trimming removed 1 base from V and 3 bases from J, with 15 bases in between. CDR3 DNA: TGTGCCAGCAGTTTATCTCTGGGCCGGGGGGACACTGAAGCTTTCTTT. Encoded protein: CASSLSLGRGDTEAFF.